Following are 25 T cell receptor beta chains from one sample sequenced in a study of blood T cell repertoires in COVID-19. Produced via immunoSEQ multiplex PCR; TCRdb's table is partial and in-frame only. The table shows about 210,000 clones, with approximately 75% occurring only once. Material for sequencing was PBMCs or T cells enriched from blood (not recorded which). The receptors here all came from a man aged 35 to 55 who had recovered from COVID-19.

CDR3 DNA sequence: TGTGCCAGCAGTCCGGGACAGGGGGCTTCGCAGCCCCAGCATTTT. Protein product: CASSPGQGASQPQHF. This sequence joins TRBV2 and TRBJ1-5; 12 bases are shared with TRBD1. The CDR3 has 15 amino acids. With V trimmed by 5 bases and J by 7 bases, 6 bases remained unmatched. The germline CDR1 and CDR2 sequences are SNHLY and FYNNEI.

This clone was found a few times. This sequence joins TRBV4-2 and TRBJ2-3, with 10 bases fitting TRBD2. Per the germline V gene, CDR1 is LGHNA and CDR2 is YNFKEQ. This CDR3 comprises 17 residues. V shed 1 base, J shed 6 bases, and the junction held 10 bases outside the gene matches. CDR3 amino acids: CASSQGVAGGPEDTQYF. The CDR3 bases are TGTGCCAGCAGCCAAGGTGTAGCGGGGGGCCCTGAGGATACGCAGTATTTT.

The V and J genes are TRBV5-1 and TRBJ2-2, with D perhaps TRBD1 (5 bases). Germline-derived CDR1 and CDR2 are SGHRS and YFSETQ. The V end lost 1 base, the J end lost 1 base, and 8 bases lay between the germline ends. This CDR3 has 15 amino acids. CDR3: CASSLIGENTGELFF. CDR3 bases: TGCGCCAGCAGCTTGATAGGGGAGAACACCGGGGAGCTGTTTTTT. The variable domain in full, with the rest retrieved from reference TRBV5-1 and TRBJ2-2, is KAGVTQTPRYLIKTRGQQVTLSCSPISGHRSVSWYQQTPGQGLQFLFEYFSETQRNKGNFPGRFSGRQFSNSRSEMNVSTLELGDSALYLCASSLIGENTGELFFGEGSRLTVL.

V is TRBV5-1 and J is TRBJ2-2, with TRBD1 matching over 11 bases. This CDR3 spans 16 amino acids. Per the germline V gene, CDR1 is SGHRS and CDR2 is YFSETQ. Unmatched junction bases numbered 4, after V lost 0 bases and J lost 6 bases. The CDR3 loop reads CASSLGTGGQAGELFF. The DNA of the CDR3 is TGCGCCAGCAGCTTGGGGACAGGGGGCCAAGCCGGGGAGCTGTTTTTT.

The J gene is TRBJ1-2, the V gene TRBV3-1 (or the pseudogene TRBV3-2); maybe TRBD1 (6 bases). CDR1 is LGHDT, CDR2 YNNKEL, per germline (reference sequence). The germline V and J ends were trimmed by 2 bases and 8 bases, with 24 bases remaining between them. The CDR3 extends over 17 amino acids. CDR3 residues: CASSQTARGGRPSGYTF. The CDR3 bases are TGTGCCAGCAGCCAAACTGCACGGGGGGGCCGACCCTCAGGCTACACCTTC.

The chain is built from TRBV7-3 and TRBJ2-5, with D unresolved. The CDR3 length is 14 residues. Trimming cost V 5 bases and J 0 bases, with 10 bases left between them. Germline CDR1 is SGHTA and CDR2 is FQGTGA. This chain's CDR3 is CASSPGSNQETQYF. The CDR3 region has the DNA TGTGCCAGCAGCCCAGGATCCAACCAAGAGACCCAGTACTTC.

V gene TRBV3-1 (or the pseudogene TRBV3-2) combines with J gene TRBJ2-5; 10 bases match TRBD2. The CDR3 is 15 residues long. V lost 2 bases and J lost 5; bases outside the gene matches: 5. The V gene's germline CDR1 is LGHDT and CDR2 YNNKEL (reference sequence). The CDR3 bases are TGTGCCAGCAGCCAAAGCGGGGGGGCCGGGGAGACCCAGTACTTC. Translated: CASSQSGGAGETQYF.

The gene calls are TRBV5-1 and TRBJ1-2; 8 positions agree with TRBD1. With 0 bases clipped from V and 7 bases from J, the junction kept 8 bases outside the gene matches. The CDR3 totals 15 residues. CDR1 and CDR2 from the germline V gene are SGHRS and YFSETQ. The CDR3 spells CASSLAAGQGSGYTF. CDR3 DNA: TGCGCCAGCAGCTTGGCCGCCGGACAGGGCTCTGGCTACACCTTC.

The V gene is TRBV15, the J gene TRBJ1-2, with 10 bases identical to TRBD1. Germline CDR1 reads LNHNV; CDR2 reads YYDKDF (reference sequence). CDR3 length equals 19 residues. J gave up 6 bases and V 0 bases, and 16 bases lay outside the gene matches. The DNA of the CDR3 is TGTGCCACCAGCAGAGAACCCGTTTTCCCGGGACAGGGGAGAGATGGCTACACCTTC. Translation gives CATSREPVFPGQGRDGYTF.

This chain links TRBV18 with TRBJ1-1; TRBD1 is a possible D gene (5 bases). Germline-derived CDR1 and CDR2 are KGHSH and LQKENI. This CDR3 is built from 17 residues. The V end was cut by 1 base, the J end by 1 base, with 16 bases between. The CDR3 nucleotides read TGTGCCAGCTCACCACTTAGTCCCCAGGGTCCGAACACTGAAGCTTTCTTT. Protein sequence: CASSPLSPQGPNTEAFF.

The chain employs TRBV9 and TRBJ2-2; D may be TRBD1 (6 bases). The CDR3 sequence is 16 residues long. Per germline, CDR1 SGDLS and CDR2 YYNGEE. With 2 bases removed from V and 0 bases from J, the gap between germline ends came to 11 bases. This chain's CDR3 is CASSVWTASNTGELFF. DNA for the CDR3: TGTGCCAGCAGCGTTTGGACAGCTTCGAACACCGGGGAGCTGTTTTTT.

The DNA of the CDR3 is TGTGCCAGCAGCCGGACAGAGAATTCACCCCTCCACTTT. Protein sequence: CASSRTENSPLHF. The chain employs TRBV3-1 (or the pseudogene TRBV3-2) and TRBJ1-6; weak D call: TRBD1 (6 bases). This CDR3 is built from 13 residues. Trimming removed 4 bases from V and 7 bases from J, with 8 bases in between. The germline gives CDR1 LGHDT, CDR2 YNNKEL (reference sequence).

The V call is TRBV3-1 (or the pseudogene TRBV3-2), the J call TRBJ2-7; no definite D call. In germline, CDR1 is LGHDT, CDR2 YNNKEL (reference sequence). The CDR3 consists of 15 residues. Between the trimmed V and J ends, which lost 3 bases and 2 bases, there was a span of 14 bases. CDR3 residues: CASSHPRMRTYEQYF. The CDR3 coding sequence is TGTGCCAGCAGCCATCCCCGGATGAGGACCTACGAGCAGTACTTC.

The gene calls are TRBV5-5 and TRBJ2-3; D gene unclear. Per germline, CDR1 SGHKS and CDR2 YYEKEE (reference sequence). The CDR3 is made up of 12 amino acids. Deletions cut 2 bases from V and 4 bases from J, with 5 bases between. The CDR3 coding sequence is TGTGCCAGCAGCTTTCTTCCAGATACGCAGTATTTT. Its translation: CASSFLPDTQYF. The entire variable domain, with the rest obtained from reference TRBV5-5 and TRBJ2-3, is as follows: DAGVTQSPTHLIKTRGQQVTLRCSPISGHKSVSWYQQVLGQGPQFIFQYYEKEERGRGNFPDRFSARQFPNYSSELNVNALLLGDSALYLCASSFLPDTQYFGPGTRLTVL.

The chain recombines TRBV15 with TRBJ2-7; 9 bases are shared with TRBD1. The CDR3 covers 16 residues. V shed 3 bases, J shed 6 bases, and the junction held 12 bases outside the gene matches. Germline-derived CDR1 and CDR2 are LNHNV and YYDKDF (reference sequence). The CDR3 loop reads CATSRETGGGLVEQYF. CDR3 in DNA: TGTGCCACCAGCAGGGAGACAGGGGGAGGATTGGTCGAGCAGTACTTC.

This chain uses TRBV10-1 with TRBJ2-5; tentative D call: TRBD1 (5 bases). Germline loops: CDR1 WNHNN, CDR2 SYGVQD (reference sequence). The CDR3 extends over 13 amino acids. The V end was cut by 6 bases, the J end by 3 bases, with 11 bases between. The CDR3 DNA reads TGCGCCAGCAGCCACGGACAAAAAGAGACCCAGTACTTC. It specifies CASSHGQKETQYF.

CDR3 sequence reads: CASSAAENTEAFF. The CDR3 DNA follows: TGTGCCAGCAGCGCCGCAGAGAACACTGAAGCTTTCTTT. The chain couples TRBV27 to TRBJ1-1; no clear D gene. The CDR3 extends over 13 amino acids. The V end was cut by 6 bases, the J end by 1 base, with 9 bases between. Germline CDR1 reads MNHEY; CDR2 reads SMNVEV (reference sequence).

This chain joins TRBV6-5 and TRBJ2-7; TRBD2 matches 8 bases. The CDR3 runs 14 residues. V was clipped by 10 bases and J by 3 bases; unmatched bases: 11. Germline CDR1 MNHEY, CDR2 SVGAGI. In DNA form, the CDR3 reads TGTGCCATACTAATCACTAGCGGAATCTACGAGCAGTACTTC. Encoded protein: CAILITSGIYEQYF.

The genes are TRBV9 and TRBJ2-7, with a tentative D call TRBD2 (6 bases). The CDR3 contains 15 residues. Germline V gene data show CDR1 as SGDLS and CDR2 as YYNGEE. Trimming took off 0 bases at V and 3 bases at J, with 13 bases between the two ends. This chain's CDR3 is CASSVVAGQFYEQYF. The DNA for the CDR3 is TGTGCCAGCAGCGTAGTTGCGGGGCAGTTCTACGAGCAGTACTTC. Supplemented by reference TRBV9 and TRBJ2-7, the full variable domain reads DSGVTQTPKHLITATGQRVTLRCSPRSGDLSVYWYQQSLDQGLQFLIQYYNGEERAKGNILERFSAQQFPDLHSELNLSSLELGDSALYFCASSVVAGQFYEQYFGPGTRLTVT.

This chain connects TRBV9 to TRBJ1-2, with TRBD1 matching over 7 bases. CDR3 size: 13 residues. The junction had 8 bases not matched to a gene; V was cut back by 5 bases and J by 7 bases. Looked up from germline, CDR1 is SGDLS and CDR2 is YYNGEE. The CDR3 bases are TGTGCCAGCAGGGCCAGGGGGGCTGGTGGCTACACCTTC. Translating it yields CASRARGAGGYTF.

V is TRBV7-9 and J is TRBJ2-1; 11 bases line up with TRBD2. V lost 5 bases to trimming and J lost 11 bases; unmatched junction nucleotides: 11. This CDR3 comprises 15 residues. CDR1 is SEHNR, CDR2 FQNEAQ, per germline (reference sequence). For the CDR3, the DNA is TGTGCCAGCAGCCCCCCTACTAGCGGGGGCGCCAAGCAGTTCTTC. It specifies CASSPPTSGGAKQFF.

J is TRBJ2-1 and V is TRBV11-1, with D hard to call. Germline CDR1 SGHAT, CDR2 FQDESV (reference sequence). V shed 5 bases and J shed 2 bases, with 13 bases lying between them. This CDR3 is built from 15 residues. CDR3 nucleotide sequence: TGTGCCAGCAGCGATAGGAGTACCCCCTACAATGAGCAGTTCTTC. The encoded protein is CASSDRSTPYNEQFF.

The rearrangement links TRBV7-8 to TRBJ2-3, with 12 positions matching TRBD1. Germline V gene lookup returns CDR1 SGHVS and CDR2 FQNEAQ. CDR3 length equals 16 residues. V was clipped by 3 bases and J by 6 bases; unmatched bases: 7. The DNA of the CDR3 is TGTGCCAGCAGCTTCCCCGGGACAGGGGGCGCCGATACGCAGTATTTT. It translates to CASSFPGTGGADTQYF.

The chain uses TRBV19 and TRBJ1-2; TRBD1 might be the D (6 bases). CDR3 length: 15 amino acids. V was clipped by 3 bases and J by 4 bases, with 15 bases between them. Germline V gives CDR1 LNHDA, CDR2 SQIVND (reference sequence). CDR3 DNA: TGTGCCAGTAGTATCCATGGGCTGGGGGCCTATGGCTACACCTTC. Translation gives CASSIHGLGAYGYTF.

This rearrangement joins TRBV6-2 or TRBV6-3 to TRBJ1-2; TRBD1 matches 7 bases. Germline assignment: CDR1 MNHEY and CDR2 SVGEGT. With 0 bases clipped from V and 2 bases from J, the junction kept 6 bases outside the gene matches. CDR3 length: 16 amino acids. The CDR3 is CASSYSSGRGNYGYTF. The CDR3 DNA reads TGTGCCAGCAGTTACTCCAGTGGCAGGGGGAACTATGGCTACACCTTC.